This section outlines one T cell receptor (beta chain) sequence together with its context. The target antigen is unknown. The protocol was immunoSEQ multiplex PCR, while the TCRdb copy is restricted to in-frame clones and leaves out a portion. Of tens of thousands of clones listed, 95% to 98% are singletons. The record originates from a study of siplizumab effects on memory and regulatory T cells. The CDR3 runs 14 residues. The germline V gene has CDR1 SEHNR and CDR2 FQNEAQ (reference sequence). J gave up 0 bases and V 5 bases, and 1 base lay outside the gene matches. Sequencing of unstimulated naive, memory, effector memory and TEMRA subsets was performed in a few donor pairs. Study findings and constraints: Assignment of a naive or memory phenotype failed for roughly 80-96% of the proliferating CD4+ or CD8+ clones.

The chain combines TRBV7-9 with TRBJ2-5, with TRBD2 matching over 9 bases. The sequencing sample was made of naive CD4+ T cells sorted from blood. The source is a human donor in good health. Written as DNA, the CDR3 is TGTGCCAGCAGCCCTAGCGGGAACCAAGAGACCCAGTACTTC. Protein: CASSPSGNQETQYF.